This T cell receptor beta chain was sequenced in a study of blood T cells in healthy people across ages (dated by TCRdb to about 2015). About the investigation overall: In model experiments, template switching captured roughly one uniquely barcoded TCR beta cDNA molecule for every two T cells. Donors were grouped into four age groups: young (average 16 years), middle-aged (39), aged (approximately 67) and long-lived (just over 80). Age-related changes in TCR beta repertoire diversity were measured in the study by deep sequencing normalized with unique cDNA molecular identifiers. Using the same blood draw, the study looked at two additional independent replicas of 1 million unique cDNA reads for two donors, one aged 18 to 30 and the other aged 80 or older. To avoid experimental bias, donors of different ages were distributed randomly across sequencing lanes.

General findings and caveats noted by the study authors: A strong correlation was found between observed TCR beta diversity and the percentage of naive T cells measured by flow cytometry. Total diversity estimates from one million sequenced T cells were considered lower bounds and underestimates. Observed TCR beta diversity per million T cells fell roughly linearly with age, and a significant reduction was already apparent by age approximately 40. Because profiling used bulk unsorted PBMCs, naive and antigen-experienced compartments could not be compared conclusively. The CMV infection status of donors was not known, potentially confounding age-related changes in expanded clonotypes. Compared with the aged group, more naive CD4+ T cells, fewer expanded clones and increased TCR diversity were shown by the long-lived group, suggesting age selection.

Points on this clonotype: Its specific antigen is unknown. No base quality values were provided; no much bigger clone lies one nucleotide off.

Library generation was performed with 5' RACE. Instrument used: Illumina HiSeq 2500. A second PCR of roughly 6 to 12 cycles was performed with a sample-barcoded 5' primer and a J-beta primer mix. A template-switch 5' adaptor carrying 12 random nucleotides introduced a unique molecular identifier onto each TCR beta cDNA molecule. At least 2.5 million CDR3-containing paired-end reads were obtained from each sample. First-strand cDNA synthesis was performed from all RNA using the Mint cDNA synthesis kit, with priming by a TRBC-specific oligonucleotide. Following uracil-DNA glycosylase treatment, all cDNA underwent a first 18-cycle PCR with the universal primers M1SS and BC2_uni_R. The authors processed their data as follows. Normalization of each sample was performed by random selection of 1 million high-quality reads, each carrying a distinct molecular identifier. Instead of being binned into consensus sequences, reads that shared molecular identifiers were thrown out. MiTCR, with a Q25 quality threshold and the strictest error-elimination algorithm, was used for CDR3 identification, clonotype clustering and error correction. A nonparametric unseen species model with Euler transformation was used to estimate a lower bound on total TCR beta diversity. TCRdb's own reprocessing of the public reads used fastp at Q25 and MiXCR and kept productive beta chains. Each CDR3 protein gets just one entry, which takes the most common genes and DNA from the rows behind it. The authors' filters were not applied to this entry. This sample is represented by about 580,000 distinct CDR3 sequences; 40% to 50% of them were singletons. The top ten constitute roughly 24% of the sample.

The roughly 39 donors, aged about 6 to 95 years, were systemically healthy Caucasian individuals from Russia. Around 9.7 milliliters of peripheral blood were collected from each donor into EDTA-treated Vacutainer tubes. PBMCs were isolated by Ficoll-Paque density-gradient centrifugation, with at least 7 million obtained per sample. Trizol reagent was used to extract total RNA from the PBMCs, yielding at least 6 micrograms per sample. The percentages of naive CD45RAhigh/CD27high T cells were determined by flow cytometry on a PBMC aliquot from every donor. The germline ends are 12 bases apart after V is trimmed by 0 bases and J by 0 bases. For CDR1 and CDR2, the germline V gene (reference sequence) lists SGHNT and YYREEE. The CDR3 has 16 amino acids, counting the end cysteine and phenylalanine. Just CDR3 DNA is preserved here, 48 bases in frame from base 1.

Material for sequencing was blood. Recombination linked TRBV5-4 to TRBJ1-2; the D gene is unclear. The TCR originated in a man older than 75 in good health. CDR3 loop: CASSLALAGSNYGYTF. The nucleotides are TGTGCCAGCAGCTTGGCTCTGGCAGGATCTAACTATGGCTACACCTTC.